This record looks at one T cell receptor beta chain sequence and its context. What it recognizes is unknown. The data belong to a study of shared clonotypes between healthy human individuals. Whole-study findings and limits: Generation of non-shared clonotypes was less probable than generation of clonotypes shared by all four donors. The represented genetic and exposure-history diversity was limited by the small number of donors.

The germline V gene has CDR1 SNHLY and CDR2 FYNNEI. V was clipped by 8 bases and J by 4 bases, with 12 bases between them. This CDR3 contains 13 residues. The assay was immunoSEQ multiplex PCR, and TCRdb's table has in-frame clones only and misses some. The profile shows over a million clones, more than 95% of them singletons. The receptor's source is a man younger than 40 in good health. The V call is TRBV2, the J call TRBJ2-1, with D uncertain. Sequenced material: naive CD4+ T cells sorted from blood. The subset: CD45RA+ positively selected. This chain's CDR3 is CASQKTEYNEQFF. CDR3 sequence (DNA): TGTGCCAGCCAAAAGACTGAATACAATGAGCAGTTCTTC.